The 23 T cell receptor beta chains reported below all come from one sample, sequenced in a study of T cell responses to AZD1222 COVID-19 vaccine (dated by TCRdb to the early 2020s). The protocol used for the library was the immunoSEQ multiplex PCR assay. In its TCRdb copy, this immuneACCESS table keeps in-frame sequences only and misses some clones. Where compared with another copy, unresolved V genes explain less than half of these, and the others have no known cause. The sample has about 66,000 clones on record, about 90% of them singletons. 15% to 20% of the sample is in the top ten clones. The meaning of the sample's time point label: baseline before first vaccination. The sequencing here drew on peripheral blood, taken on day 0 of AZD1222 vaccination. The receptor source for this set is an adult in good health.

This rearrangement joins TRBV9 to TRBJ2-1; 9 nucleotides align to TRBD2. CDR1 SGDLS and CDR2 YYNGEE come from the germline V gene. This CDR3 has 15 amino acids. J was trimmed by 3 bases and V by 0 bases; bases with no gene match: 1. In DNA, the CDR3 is TGTGCCAGCAGCGTAGGACTAGCGGACTACAATGAGCAGTTCTTC. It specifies CASSVGLADYNEQFF.

For the CDR3, the DNA is TGTGCCAGCAGCTTGGGGGTCTATAATTCACCCCTCCACTTT. It is translated as CASSLGVYNSPLHF. The chain employs TRBV7-2 and TRBJ1-6; TRBD1 is a possible D gene (5 bases). Between the trimmed V and J ends, which lost 3 bases and 3 bases, there was a span of 6 bases. Germline V gene data show CDR1 as SGHTA and CDR2 as FQGNSA. The CDR3 sequence is 14 residues long. Together with reference TRBV7-2 and TRBJ1-6, the CDR3 gives the full variable domain: GAGVSQSPSNKVTEKGKDVELRCDPISGHTALYWYRQSLGQGLEFLIYFQGNSAPDKSGLPSDRFSAERTGGSVSTLTIQRTQQEDSAVYLCASSLGVYNSPLHFGNGTRLTVT.

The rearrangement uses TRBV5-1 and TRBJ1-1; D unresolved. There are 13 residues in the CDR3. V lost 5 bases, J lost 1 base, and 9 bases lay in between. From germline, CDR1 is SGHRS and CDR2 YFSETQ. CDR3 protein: CASRGTSNTEAFF. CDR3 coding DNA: TGCGCCAGCAGGGGCACGTCGAACACTGAAGCTTTCTTT.

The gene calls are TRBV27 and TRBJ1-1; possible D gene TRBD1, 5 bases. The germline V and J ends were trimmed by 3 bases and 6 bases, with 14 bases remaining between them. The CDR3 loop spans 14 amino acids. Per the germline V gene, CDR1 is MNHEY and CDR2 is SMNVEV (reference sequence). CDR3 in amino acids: CASSFFVGDSEAFF. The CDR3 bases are TGTGCCAGCAGTTTTTTCGTTGGGGACTCTGAAGCTTTCTTT.

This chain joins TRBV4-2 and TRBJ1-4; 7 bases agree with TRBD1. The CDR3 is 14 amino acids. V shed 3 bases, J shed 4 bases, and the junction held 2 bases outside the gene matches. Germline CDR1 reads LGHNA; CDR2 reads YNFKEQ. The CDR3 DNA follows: TGTGCCAGCAGCCACGGGACAGATAATGAAAAACTGTTTTTT. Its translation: CASSHGTDNEKLFF.

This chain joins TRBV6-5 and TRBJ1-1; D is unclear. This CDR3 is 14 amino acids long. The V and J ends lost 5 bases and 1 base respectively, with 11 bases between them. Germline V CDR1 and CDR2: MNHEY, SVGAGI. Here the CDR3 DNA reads TGTGCCAGCAGTCCCCTAGGTTCGAACACTGAAGCTTTCTTT. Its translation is CASSPLGSNTEAFF.

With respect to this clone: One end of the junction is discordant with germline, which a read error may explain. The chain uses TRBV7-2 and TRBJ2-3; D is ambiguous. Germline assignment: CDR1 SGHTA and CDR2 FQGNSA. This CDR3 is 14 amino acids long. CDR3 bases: TGTGCCAGCAGGTTAGCTGGGGTCCCAGATACGCAGTATTTT. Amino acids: CASRLAGVPDTQYF.

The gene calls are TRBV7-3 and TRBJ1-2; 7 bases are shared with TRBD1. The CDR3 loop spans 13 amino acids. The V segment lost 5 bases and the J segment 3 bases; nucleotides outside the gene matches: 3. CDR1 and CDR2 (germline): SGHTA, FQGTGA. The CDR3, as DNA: TGTGCCAGCAGCCGGGGGACAGACTATGGCTACACCTTC. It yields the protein CASSRGTDYGYTF.

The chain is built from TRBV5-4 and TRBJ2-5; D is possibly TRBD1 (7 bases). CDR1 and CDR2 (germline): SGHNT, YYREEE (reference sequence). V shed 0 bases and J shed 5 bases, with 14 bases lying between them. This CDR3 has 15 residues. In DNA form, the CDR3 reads TGTGCCAGCAGCTTGGCCCTTTCAGGGGGGGAGACCCAGTACTTC. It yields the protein CASSLALSGGETQYF.

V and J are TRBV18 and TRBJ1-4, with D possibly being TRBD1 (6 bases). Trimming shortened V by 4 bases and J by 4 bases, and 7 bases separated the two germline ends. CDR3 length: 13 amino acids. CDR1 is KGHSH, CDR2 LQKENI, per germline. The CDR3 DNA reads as TGTGCCAGCTCACTGGACAGTAATGAAAAACTGTTTTTT. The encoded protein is CASSLDSNEKLFF.

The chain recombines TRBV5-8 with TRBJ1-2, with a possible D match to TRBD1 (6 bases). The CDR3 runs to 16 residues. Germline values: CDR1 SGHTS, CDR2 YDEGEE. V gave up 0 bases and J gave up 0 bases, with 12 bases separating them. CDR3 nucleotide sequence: TGTGCCAGCAGCTTGGAGGGGGTCCTAGCTAACTATGGCTACACCTTC. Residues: CASSLEGVLANYGYTF.

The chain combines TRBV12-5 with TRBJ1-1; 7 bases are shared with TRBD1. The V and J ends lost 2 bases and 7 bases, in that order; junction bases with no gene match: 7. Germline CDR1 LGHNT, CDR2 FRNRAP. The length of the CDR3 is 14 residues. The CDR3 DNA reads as TGTGCTAGTGGTTTGTTAGGGACAGAGTATGAAGCTTTCTTT. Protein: CASGLLGTEYEAFF.

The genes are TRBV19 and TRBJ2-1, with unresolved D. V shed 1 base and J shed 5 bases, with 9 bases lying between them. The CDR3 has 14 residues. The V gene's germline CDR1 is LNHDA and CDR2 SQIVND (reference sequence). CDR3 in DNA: TGTGCCAGTAGTATAGTAAATAGGCACAATGAGCAGTTCTTC. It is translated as CASSIVNRHNEQFF.

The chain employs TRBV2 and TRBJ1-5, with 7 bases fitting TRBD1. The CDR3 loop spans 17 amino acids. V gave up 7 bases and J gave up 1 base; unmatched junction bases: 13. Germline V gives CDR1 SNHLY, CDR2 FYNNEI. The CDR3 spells CASTTYPPGQSNQPQHF. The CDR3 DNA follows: TGTGCCAGCACGACTTATCCCCCGGGACAGAGCAATCAGCCCCAGCATTTT. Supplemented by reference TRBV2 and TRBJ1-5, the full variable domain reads EPEVTQTPSHQVTQMGQEVILRCVPISNHLYFYWYRQILGQKVEFLVSFYNNEISEKSEIFDDQFSVERPDGSNFTLKIRSTKLEDSAMYFCASTTYPPGQSNQPQHFGDGTRLSIL.

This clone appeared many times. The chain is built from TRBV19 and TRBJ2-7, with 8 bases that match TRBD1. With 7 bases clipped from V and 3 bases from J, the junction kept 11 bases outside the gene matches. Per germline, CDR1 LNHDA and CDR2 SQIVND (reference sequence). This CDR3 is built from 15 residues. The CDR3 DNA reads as TGTGCCAGTAAGAGCGGAGGACAGGGTTTCTACGAGCAGTACTTC. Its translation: CASKSGGQGFYEQYF.

In nucleotides, the CDR3 is TGTGCCAGCAGCCAAGTCGCGGGGTTGGCCTACGAGCAGTACTTC. It yields the protein CASSQVAGLAYEQYF. The chain employs TRBV14 and TRBJ2-7, with D possibly being TRBD2 (6 bases). V was cut by 1 base and J by 2 bases, with 12 bases left in between. The germline V gene has CDR1 SGHDN and CDR2 FVKESK. The CDR3 totals 15 residues.

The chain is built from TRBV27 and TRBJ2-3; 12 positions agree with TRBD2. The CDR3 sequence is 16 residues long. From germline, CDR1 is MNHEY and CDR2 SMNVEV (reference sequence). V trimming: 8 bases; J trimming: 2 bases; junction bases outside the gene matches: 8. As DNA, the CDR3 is TGTGCCAGCTCTAGGACTAGCGGGGTCCCCACAGATACGCAGTATTTT. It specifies CASSRTSGVPTDTQYF.

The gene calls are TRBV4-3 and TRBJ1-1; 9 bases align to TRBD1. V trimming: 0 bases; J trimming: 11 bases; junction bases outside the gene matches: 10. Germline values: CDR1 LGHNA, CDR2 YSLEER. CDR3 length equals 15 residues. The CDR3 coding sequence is TGCGCCAGCAGCCAAGAAGCTACAGGGGGCCTCGGGGCTTTCTTT. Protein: CASSQEATGGLGAFF.

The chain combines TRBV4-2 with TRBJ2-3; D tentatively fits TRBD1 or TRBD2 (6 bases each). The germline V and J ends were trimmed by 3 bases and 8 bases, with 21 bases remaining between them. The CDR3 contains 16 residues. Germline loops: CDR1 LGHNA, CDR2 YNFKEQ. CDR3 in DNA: TGTGCCAGCAGCCAGACGGGGGCTTTAATGCGCGGTACGCAGTATTTT. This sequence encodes CASSQTGALMRGTQYF.

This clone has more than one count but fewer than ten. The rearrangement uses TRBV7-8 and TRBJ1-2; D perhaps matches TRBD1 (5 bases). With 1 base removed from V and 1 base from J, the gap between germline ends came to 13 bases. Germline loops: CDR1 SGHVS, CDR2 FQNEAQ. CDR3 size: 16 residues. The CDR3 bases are TGTGCCAGCAGCTTAGGTCGCCGGGGCGTTAACTATGGCTACACCTTC. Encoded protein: CASSLGRRGVNYGYTF.

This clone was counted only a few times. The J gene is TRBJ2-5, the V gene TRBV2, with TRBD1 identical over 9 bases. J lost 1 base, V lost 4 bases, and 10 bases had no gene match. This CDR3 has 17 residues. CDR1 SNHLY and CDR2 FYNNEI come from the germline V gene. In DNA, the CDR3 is TGTGCCAGCAGTGTCGGACAGGGGATTCTTGCCCAAGAGACCCAGTACTTC. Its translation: CASSVGQGILAQETQYF.

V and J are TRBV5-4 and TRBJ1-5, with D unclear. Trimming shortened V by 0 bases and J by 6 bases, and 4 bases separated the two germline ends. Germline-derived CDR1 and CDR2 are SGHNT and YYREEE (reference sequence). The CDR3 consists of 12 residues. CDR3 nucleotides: TGTGCCAGCAGCTTGGATGCTCAGCCCCAGCATTTT. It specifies CASSLDAQPQHF.

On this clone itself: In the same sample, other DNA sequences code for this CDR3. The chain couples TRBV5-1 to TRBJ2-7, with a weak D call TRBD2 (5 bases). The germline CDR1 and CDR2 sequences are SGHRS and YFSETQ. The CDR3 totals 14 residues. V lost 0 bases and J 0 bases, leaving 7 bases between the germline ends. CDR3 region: CASSLAGSSYEQYF. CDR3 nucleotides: TGCGCCAGCAGCTTGGCGGGGAGCTCCTACGAGCAGTACTTC.